These 18 T cell receptor beta chains came from one sample sequenced in a study of cytomegalovirus exposure and HLA in healthy donors. PCR primers comprised 60 Vbeta and 13 Jbeta primers. Generated by immunoSEQ multiplex PCR, the TCRdb table keeps only in-frame clones and is missing some. The repertoire holds around 180,000 clones, with roughly 86% as singletons. Sequenced: PBMCs. The source of these receptors is a young woman in good health and CMV-seronegative.

This chain links TRBV5-6 with TRBJ2-1, with 10 bases identical to TRBD2. Germline CDR1 is SGHDT and CDR2 is YYEEEE. V lost 4 bases, J lost 8 bases, and 9 bases stayed unmatched. CDR3 length equals 15 residues. CDR3 sequence (DNA): TGTGCCAGCAGCCTTATCGGGACTAGCGACTATGAGCAGTTCTTC. Translated, it gives CASSLIGTSDYEQFF.

The chain couples TRBV2 to TRBJ2-2; 7 nucleotides line up with TRBD1. Germline-derived CDR1 and CDR2 are SNHLY and FYNNEI. This CDR3 spans 15 amino acids. With V trimmed by 7 bases and J by 4 bases, 9 bases remained unmatched. CDR3 protein: CASNGDRPLTGELFF. CDR3 nucleotide sequence: TGTGCCAGCAACGGGGACAGACCCCTCACCGGGGAGCTGTTTTTT. Supplemented by reference TRBV2 and TRBJ2-2, the full variable domain reads EPEVTQTPSHQVTQMGQEVILRCVPISNHLYFYWYRQILGQKVEFLVSFYNNEISEKSEIFDDQFSVERPDGSNFTLKIRSTKLEDSAMYFCASNGDRPLTGELFFGEGSRLTVL.

The J gene is TRBJ1-4, the V gene TRBV5-1; 7 bases map to TRBD1. The V gene end was trimmed by 4 bases and the J gene end by 10 bases; junction bases not matched to a gene: 13. This CDR3 has 15 residues. Germline V gene sequence: CDR1 SGHRS, CDR2 YFSETQ. The CDR3 region has the DNA TGCGCCAGCAGCCCGAGGACAGGAACAGCAGCAAAACTGTTTTTT. It encodes CASSPRTGTAAKLFF.

The count of this clone is one. The chain couples TRBV5-1 to TRBJ2-7; TRBD2 is a possible D gene (5 bases). From germline, CDR1 is SGHRS and CDR2 YFSETQ. The CDR3 totals 15 residues. Trimming cost V 1 base and J 3 bases, with 14 bases left between them. This CDR3 is CASSLYSGKGYEQYF. CDR3 DNA: TGCGCCAGCAGCTTGTATTCCGGGAAAGGCTACGAGCAGTACTTC.

V gene TRBV11-2 combines with J gene TRBJ2-1; D ambiguous. CDR3 length equals 13 residues. V was clipped by 5 bases and J by 7 bases, with 12 bases between them. The germline CDR1 and CDR2 sequences are SGHAT and FQNNGV. The CDR3 is CASSQRHGNEQFF. The CDR3 DNA reads as TGTGCCAGCAGCCAGAGGCATGGGAATGAGCAGTTCTTC.

This chain connects TRBV30 to TRBJ2-1, with D possibly matching TRBD2 (6 bases). The germline gives CDR1 GTSNPN, CDR2 SVGIG (reference sequence). CDR3 length: 13 residues. V was trimmed by 5 bases and J by 8 bases, leaving 16 bases between them. The CDR3 DNA sequence: TGTGCCTGGGATAATTCGGGAGCCGATGAGCAGTTCTTC. Residues: CAWDNSGADEQFF. Based on the CDR3 plus reference TRBV30 and TRBJ2-1, the full variable domain is SQTIHQWPATLVQPVGSPLSLECTVEGTSNPNLYWYRQAAGRGLQLLFYSVGIGQISSEVPQNLSASRPQDRQFILSSKKLLLSDSGFYLCAWDNSGADEQFFGPGTRLTVL.

With regard to this clone: The same CDR3 can be traced to other DNA sequences in this sample. The rearrangement joins TRBV18 to TRBJ2-7; 10 bases are a match to TRBD2. After removal of 3 bases from V and 1 base from J, the junction contained 3 bases not matched to a gene. Looked up from germline, CDR1 is KGHSH and CDR2 is LQKENI. This CDR3 is 15 amino acids long. The CDR3 sequence is CASSPPSGSSYEQYF. In DNA form, the CDR3 reads TGTGCCAGCTCACCTCCTAGCGGGAGTTCCTACGAGCAGTACTTC.

The V and J genes are TRBV28 and TRBJ1-4; no clear D gene. The germline V gene has CDR1 MDHEN and CDR2 SYDVKM. Trimming left V 6 bases short and J 0 bases short, with 11 bases between. The length of the CDR3 is 15 residues. CDR3 coding DNA: TGTGCCAGCAGGTCACACGGGGCAACTAATGAAAAACTGTTTTTT. Protein sequence: CASRSHGATNEKLFF. Looking up the rest from reference TRBV28 and TRBJ1-4 gives the full variable domain: DVKVTQSSRYLVKRTGEKVFLECVQDMDHENMFWYRQDPGLGLRLIYFSYDVKMKEKGDIPEGYSVSREKKERFSLILESASTNQTSMYLCASRSHGATNEKLFFGSGTQLSVL.

V is TRBV6-5 and J is TRBJ1-2, with D hard to call. The CDR3 length is 15 residues. Per the germline V gene, CDR1 is MNHEY and CDR2 is SVGAGI. Trimming stripped 0 bases from V and 2 bases from J, with 10 bases between. The CDR3 coding sequence is TGTGCCAGCAGTTACTCGAACGGCGGGAACTATGGCTACACCTTC. Protein: CASSYSNGGNYGYTF.

The chain is built from TRBV7-2 and TRBJ1-1, with D perhaps TRBD1 (5 bases). The CDR3 spans 14 residues. V was trimmed by 1 base and J by 3 bases, leaving 9 bases between them. The germline V gene encodes CDR1 SGHTA and CDR2 FQGNSA. This CDR3 is CASSLGGEHTEAFF. In DNA, the CDR3 is TGTGCCAGCAGCTTAGGGGGGGAACACACTGAAGCTTTCTTT.

Comment on this clone: A read error may produce the germline difference seen at one junction end. This sequence joins TRBV4-2 and TRBJ2-2; the D gene is possibly TRBD2 (6 bases). The CDR3 has 19 amino acids. Germline lookup yields CDR1 LGHNA and CDR2 YNFKEQ. CDR3 nucleotide sequence: TGTGCCAGCAGCCAGGCTCCTGACTTTGGTAGCGGATTCACCGGGGAGCTGCTTTTT. It specifies CASSQAPDFGSGFTGELLF.

The V and J genes are TRBV10-3 and TRBJ2-3; tentatively, D is TRBD1 (5 bases). Trimming shortened V by 3 bases and J by 0 bases, and 10 bases separated the two germline ends. The CDR3 runs to 15 residues. Germline-derived CDR1 and CDR2 are ENHRY and SYGVKD. The CDR3 nucleotides read TGTGCCATCAGTGACCCGACAGTTAGCACAGATACGCAGTATTTT. It is translated as CAISDPTVSTDTQYF.

This chain links TRBV6-5 with TRBJ2-7; 7 bases agree with TRBD1. Trimming cost V 6 bases and J 2 bases; bases outside gene matches: 7. The V gene's germline CDR1 is MNHEY and CDR2 SVGAGI. The CDR3 loop spans 14 amino acids. CDR3 amino acids: CASSRITGAYEQYF. The CDR3 DNA sequence: TGTGCCAGCAGCCGAATTACAGGGGCCTACGAGCAGTACTTC.

In this sample, this clone turned up a few times. This chain uses TRBV7-6 with TRBJ1-1, with a possible D match to TRBD1 (5 bases). The length of the CDR3 is 13 residues. V was trimmed by 1 base and J by 4 bases, leaving 7 bases between them. The V gene's germline CDR1 is SGHVS and CDR2 FNYEAQ. The CDR3 DNA reads TGTGCCAGCAGCTTAGTAAGGGGCACTGAAGCTTTCTTT. Encoded protein: CASSLVRGTEAFF.

The gene calls are TRBV15 and TRBJ2-1; D gene unclear. The CDR3 length is 15 residues. Germline loops: CDR1 LNHNV, CDR2 YYDKDF (reference sequence). Trimming left V 0 bases short and J 3 bases short, with 9 bases between. CDR3 coding DNA: TGTGCCACCAGCAGAGATCAGGCAGACTACAATGAGCAGTTCTTC. Translating gives CATSRDQADYNEQFF.

This sequence joins TRBV18 and TRBJ2-7; 10 bases fit TRBD2. Germline loops: CDR1 KGHSH, CDR2 LQKENI. The CDR3 has 15 amino acids. V gave up 4 bases and J gave up 0 bases; unmatched junction bases: 3. This CDR3 reads CASSRSSGSSYEQYF. In DNA form, the CDR3 reads TGTGCCAGCTCACGTTCTAGCGGGAGCTCCTACGAGCAGTACTTC.

The chain has TRBV7-9 and TRBJ1-6; 9 bases fit TRBD1. Germline loops: CDR1 SEHNR, CDR2 FQNEAQ (reference sequence). V was clipped by 5 bases and J by 4 bases; unmatched bases: 6. The CDR3 sequence is 16 residues long. The CDR3 is CASSQGGQGYNSPLHF. DNA for the CDR3: TGTGCCAGCAGCCAGGGGGGACAGGGTTATAATTCACCCCTCCACTTT.

The chain joins TRBV19 to TRBJ2-3; TRBD1 might be the D (7 bases). The CDR3 sequence is 13 residues long. CDR1 is LNHDA, CDR2 SQIVND, per germline (reference sequence). Between the trimmed V and J ends, which lost 8 bases and 6 bases, there was a span of 15 bases. The CDR3 region is CASGDRAGDTQYF. The CDR3 region has the DNA TGTGCCAGTGGCGACAGGGCGGGGGATACGCAGTATTTT.